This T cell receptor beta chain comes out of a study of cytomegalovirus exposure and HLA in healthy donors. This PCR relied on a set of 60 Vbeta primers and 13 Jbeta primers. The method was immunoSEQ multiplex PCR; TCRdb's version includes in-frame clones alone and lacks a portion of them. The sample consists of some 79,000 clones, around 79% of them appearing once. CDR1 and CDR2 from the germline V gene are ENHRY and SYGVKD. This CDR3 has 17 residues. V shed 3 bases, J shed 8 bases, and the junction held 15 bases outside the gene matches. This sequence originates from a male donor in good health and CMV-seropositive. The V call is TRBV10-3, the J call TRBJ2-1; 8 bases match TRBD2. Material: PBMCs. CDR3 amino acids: CAISDPGTSQKGDEQFF. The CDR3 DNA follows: TGTGCCATCAGTGACCCCGGGACTAGTCAAAAGGGGGATGAGCAGTTCTTC.